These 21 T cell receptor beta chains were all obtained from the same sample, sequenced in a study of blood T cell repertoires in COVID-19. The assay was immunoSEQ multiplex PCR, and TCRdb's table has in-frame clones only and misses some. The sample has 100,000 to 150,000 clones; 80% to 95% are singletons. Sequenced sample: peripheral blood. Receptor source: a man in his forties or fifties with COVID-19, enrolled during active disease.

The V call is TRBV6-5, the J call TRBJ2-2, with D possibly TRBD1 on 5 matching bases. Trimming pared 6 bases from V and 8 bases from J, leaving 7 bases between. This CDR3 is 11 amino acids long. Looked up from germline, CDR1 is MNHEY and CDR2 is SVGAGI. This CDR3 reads CASSSGGELFF. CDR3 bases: TGTGCCAGCAGCTCAGGGGGGGAGCTGTTTTTT.

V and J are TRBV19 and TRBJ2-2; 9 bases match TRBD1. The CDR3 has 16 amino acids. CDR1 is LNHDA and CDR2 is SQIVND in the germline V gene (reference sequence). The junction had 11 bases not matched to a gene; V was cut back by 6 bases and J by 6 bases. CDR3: CASRKRQGEHAGELFF. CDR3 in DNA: TGTGCCAGTAGAAAGAGACAGGGGGAACATGCCGGGGAGCTGTTTTTT.

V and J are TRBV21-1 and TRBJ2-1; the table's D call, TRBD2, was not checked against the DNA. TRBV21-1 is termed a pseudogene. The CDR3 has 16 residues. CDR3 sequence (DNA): TGTGCCAGCAGCAAAGTCGTGAGGGACTGGTTGGATGAGCAGTTCTTC. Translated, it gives CASSKVVRDWLDEQFF.

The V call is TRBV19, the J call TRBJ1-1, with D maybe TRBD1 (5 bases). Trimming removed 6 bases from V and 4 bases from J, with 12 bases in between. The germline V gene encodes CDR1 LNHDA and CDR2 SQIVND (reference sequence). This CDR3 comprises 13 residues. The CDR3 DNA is TGTGCCAGTAGCGGGGGGGATTTCACTGAAGCTTTCTTT. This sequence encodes CASSGGDFTEAFF.

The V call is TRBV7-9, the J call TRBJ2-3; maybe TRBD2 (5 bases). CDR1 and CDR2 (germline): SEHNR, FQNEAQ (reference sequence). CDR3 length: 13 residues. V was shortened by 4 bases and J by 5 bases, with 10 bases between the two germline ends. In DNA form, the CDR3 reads TGTGCCAGCAGCTCCGGACTTGGAGATACGCAGTATTTT. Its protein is CASSSGLGDTQYF.

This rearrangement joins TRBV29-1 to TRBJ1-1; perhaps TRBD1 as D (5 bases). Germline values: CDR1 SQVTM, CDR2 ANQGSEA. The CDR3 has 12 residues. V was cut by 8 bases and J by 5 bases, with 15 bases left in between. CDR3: CSLKRQSTEAFF. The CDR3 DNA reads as TGCAGCCTAAAGAGACAGAGTACTGAAGCTTTCTTT.

In nucleotides, the CDR3 is TGTGCCAGCTGTGATCGGAATTCACCCCTCCACTTT. Its translation is CASCDRNSPLHF. The chain uses TRBV27 and TRBJ1-6; D not resolved. Germline V gives CDR1 MNHEY, CDR2 SMNVEV (reference sequence). The CDR3 is 12 amino acids. With 8 bases removed from V and 7 bases from J, the gap between germline ends came to 9 bases.

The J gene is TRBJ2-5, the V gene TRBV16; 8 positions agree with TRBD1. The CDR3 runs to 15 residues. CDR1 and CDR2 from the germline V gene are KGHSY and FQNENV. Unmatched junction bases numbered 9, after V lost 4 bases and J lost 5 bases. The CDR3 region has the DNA TGTGCCAGCAGCCCCCCCCAGGGGGCAAGGGAGACCCAGTACTTC. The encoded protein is CASSPPQGARETQYF.

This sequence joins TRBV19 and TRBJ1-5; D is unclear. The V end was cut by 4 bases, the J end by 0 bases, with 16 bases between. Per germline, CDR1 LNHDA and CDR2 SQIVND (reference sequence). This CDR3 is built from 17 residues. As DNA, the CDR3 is TGTGCCAGTAGTAAATCTTTCACCGGGTATAGCAATCAGCCCCAGCATTTT. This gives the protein CASSKSFTGYSNQPQHF.

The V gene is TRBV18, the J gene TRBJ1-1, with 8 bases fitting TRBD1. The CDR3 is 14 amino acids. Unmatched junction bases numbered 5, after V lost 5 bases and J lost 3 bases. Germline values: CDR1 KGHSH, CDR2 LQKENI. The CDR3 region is CASSKTGGDTEAFF. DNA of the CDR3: TGTGCCAGCTCAAAAACAGGGGGTGACACTGAAGCTTTCTTT.

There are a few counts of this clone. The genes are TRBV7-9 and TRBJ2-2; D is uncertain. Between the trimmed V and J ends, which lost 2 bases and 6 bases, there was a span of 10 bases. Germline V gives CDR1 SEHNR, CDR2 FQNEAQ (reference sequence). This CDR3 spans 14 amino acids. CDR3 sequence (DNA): TGTGCCAGCAGCTTAACAGCCAAAGCCGGGGAGCTGTTTTTT. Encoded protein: CASSLTAKAGELFF.

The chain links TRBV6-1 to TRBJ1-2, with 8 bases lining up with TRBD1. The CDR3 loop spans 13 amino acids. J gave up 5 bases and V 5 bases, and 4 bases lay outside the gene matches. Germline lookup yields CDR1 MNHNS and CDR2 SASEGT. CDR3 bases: TGTGCCAGCAGTCGGGACAGGCAATATGGCTACACCTTC. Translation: CASSRDRQYGYTF.

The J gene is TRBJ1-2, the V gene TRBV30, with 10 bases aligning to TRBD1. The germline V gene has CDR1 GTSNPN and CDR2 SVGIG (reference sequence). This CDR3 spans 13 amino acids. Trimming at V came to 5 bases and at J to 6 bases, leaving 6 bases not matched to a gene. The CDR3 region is CAWAPDRGHGYTF. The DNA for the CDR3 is TGTGCCTGGGCTCCCGACAGGGGGCATGGCTACACCTTC.

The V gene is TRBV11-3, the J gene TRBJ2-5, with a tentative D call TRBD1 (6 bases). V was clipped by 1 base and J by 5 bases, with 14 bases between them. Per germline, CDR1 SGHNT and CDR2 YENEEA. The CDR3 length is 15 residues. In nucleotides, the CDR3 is TGTGCCAGCAGCTTAGGGACAGAGGATAGGGAGACCCAGTACTTC. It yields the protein CASSLGTEDRETQYF. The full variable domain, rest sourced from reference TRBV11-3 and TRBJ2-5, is EAGVVQSPRYKIIEKKQPVAFWCNPISGHNTLYWYLQNLGQGPELLIRYENEEAVDDSQLPKDRFSAERLKGVDSTLKIQPAELGDSAVYLCASSLGTEDRETQYFGPGTRLLVL.

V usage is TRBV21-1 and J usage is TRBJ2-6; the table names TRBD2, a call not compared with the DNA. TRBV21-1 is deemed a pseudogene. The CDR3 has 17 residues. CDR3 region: CASSNYFGISGANVLTF. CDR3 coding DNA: TGTGCCAGCAGCAACTACTTCGGGATCTCTGGGGCCAACGTCCTGACTTTC.

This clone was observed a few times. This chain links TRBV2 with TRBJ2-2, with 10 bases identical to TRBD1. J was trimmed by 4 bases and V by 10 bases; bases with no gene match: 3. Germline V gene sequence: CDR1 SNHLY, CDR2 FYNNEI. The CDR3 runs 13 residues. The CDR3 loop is CATGTGVTGELFF. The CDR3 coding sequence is TGTGCCACCGGGACAGGGGTCACCGGGGAGCTGTTTTTT.

The CDR3 DNA is TGCGCCAGCAGCTTGGAACGAGAGTCTGGAAACACCATATATTTT. It specifies CASSLERESGNTIYF. The chain combines TRBV5-1 with TRBJ1-3, with D unresolved. Trimming took 0 bases from V and 1 from J, leaving 8 bases between them. Germline assignment: CDR1 SGHRS and CDR2 YFSETQ. The CDR3 runs 15 residues.

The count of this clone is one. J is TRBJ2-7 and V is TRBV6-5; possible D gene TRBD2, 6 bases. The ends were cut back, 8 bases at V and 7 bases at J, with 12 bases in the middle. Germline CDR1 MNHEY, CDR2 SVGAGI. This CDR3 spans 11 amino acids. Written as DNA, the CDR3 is TGTGCCAGCGGGAGGCCGGGGGAGCAGTACGTC. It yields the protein CASGRPGEQYV.

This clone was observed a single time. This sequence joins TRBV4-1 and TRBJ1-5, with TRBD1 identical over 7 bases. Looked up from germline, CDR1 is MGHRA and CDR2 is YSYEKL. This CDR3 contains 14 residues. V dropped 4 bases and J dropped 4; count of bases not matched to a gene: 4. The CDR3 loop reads CASSRSGGNQPQHF. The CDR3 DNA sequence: TGCGCCAGCAGCCGTTCAGGGGGAAATCAGCCCCAGCATTTT.

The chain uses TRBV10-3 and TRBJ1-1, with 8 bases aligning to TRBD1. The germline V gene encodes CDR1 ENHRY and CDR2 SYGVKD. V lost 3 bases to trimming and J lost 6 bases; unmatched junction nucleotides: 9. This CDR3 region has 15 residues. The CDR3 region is CAISDQTGVGAEAFF. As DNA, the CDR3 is TGTGCCATCAGTGACCAGACAGGGGTGGGGGCTGAAGCTTTCTTT.

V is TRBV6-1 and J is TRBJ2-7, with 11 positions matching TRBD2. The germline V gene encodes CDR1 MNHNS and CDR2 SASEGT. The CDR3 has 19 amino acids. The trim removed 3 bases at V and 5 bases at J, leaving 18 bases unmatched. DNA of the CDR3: TGTGCCAGCAGTGACCCTCGGACTCGGGCTAGCGGGAGGATCCACGAGCAGTACGTC. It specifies CASSDPRTRASGRIHEQYV.